This is a list of T cell receptor beta chains from one sample in a study of radiotherapy plus CTLA-4 blockade in lung cancer. The assay was immunoSEQ multiplex PCR, and TCRdb's table has in-frame clones only and misses some. The sample carries 62,000 or so clones, less than 80% recorded once. The sample here was peripheral blood, taken from a patient treated with radiotherapy plus ipilimumab. These receptors all stem from a human donor with non-small cell lung cancer who had a complete response to radiotherapy plus ipilimumab. Both conserved end residues are part of each CDR3. D genes are given only for firm matches. Rows give clone size only sometimes, using once, few, many, or a class for an expanded clone.

J gene | clone size | V gene | D gene | CDR3 protein | CDR3 DNA
TRBJ2-5 | . | TRBV29-1 | TRBD1 | CSVDRDRGLEETQYF | TGCAGCGTTGATAGGGACAGGGGGTTGGAAGAGACCCAGTACTTC
TRBJ1-1 | . | TRBV27 | . | CASSSLTGTQNTEAFF | TGTGCCAGCAGTTCCCTTACCGGGACACAGAACACTGAAGCTTTCTTT
TRBJ2-5 | . | TRBV19 | . | CASSPPPGPGGETQYF | TGTGCCAGTAGTCCACCCCCGGGTCCCGGAGGGGAGACCCAGTACTTC
TRBJ1-1 | . | TRBV5-4 | . | CASSSRTEAFF | TGTGCCAGCAGCTCCCGGACTGAAGCTTTCTTT
TRBJ2-2 | . | TRBV19 | . | CASSDGGLDTGELFF | TGTGCCAGTAGTGATGGGGGGCTGGACACCGGGGAGCTGTTTTTT
TRBJ2-5 | once | TRBV27 | . | CAIGTNQETQYF | TGTGCCATTGGGACAAACCAAGAGACCCAGTACTTC
TRBJ1-1 | few | TRBV7-2 | TRBD1 | CASSLLTGGSAEAFF | TGTGCCAGCAGCTTACTGACAGGGGGCTCGGCTGAAGCTTTCTTT
TRBJ1-5 | . | TRBV18 | . | CASSPRGSNQPQHF | TGTGCCAGCTCACCGCGCGGTAGCAATCAGCCCCAGCATTTT
TRBJ2-7 | . | TRBV2 | . | CASRPTPTSYEQYF | TGTGCCAGTCGCCCTACCCCCACCTCCTACGAGCAGTACTTC
TRBJ2-3 | . | TRBV5-6 | . | CASSLRWRGRRTDTQYF | TGTGCCAGCAGCTTGAGGTGGAGGGGGAGACGCACAGATACGCAGTATTTT
TRBJ2-7 | . | TRBV6-1 | TRBD2 | CASSLADSYEQYF | TGTGCCAGCAGCCTAGCGGACTCCTACGAGCAGTACTTC
TRBJ1-2 | . | TRBV9 | TRBD1 | CASSVDGNRGTGGYTF | TGTGCCAGCAGCGTAGACGGGAACAGGGGGACCGGTGGCTACACCTTC
TRBJ2-3 | . | TRBV10-1 | . | CASSEGGVGDTQYF | TGCGCCAGCAGTGAGGGAGGGGTGGGAGATACGCAGTATTTT
TRBJ2-3 | . | TRBV6-5 | . | CASRWFTSTDTQYF | TGTGCCAGCAGGTGGTTCACTAGCACAGATACGCAGTATTTT
TRBJ1-1 | . | TRBV27 | . | CASSFSPNTEAFF | TGTGCCAGCAGTTTTTCACCAAACACTGAAGCTTTCTTT
TRBJ2-5 | . | TRBV5-1 | . | CASSSSGKGEETQYF | TGCGCCAGCAGCTCCAGCGGGAAGGGGGAGGAGACCCAGTACTTC
TRBJ2-3 | . | TRBV18 | TRBD2 | CASLPTSGRSTDTQYF | TGTGCCAGCCTCCCGACTAGCGGGAGAAGCACAGATACGCAGTATTTT
TRBJ1-2 | . | TRBV5-4 | . | CASTSGSVAYGYTF | TGTGCCAGCACCTCCGGCAGTGTTGCCTATGGCTACACCTTC
TRBJ2-3 | . | TRBV4-3 | TRBD2 | CASSQDLAGTSTDTQYF | TGCGCCAGCAGCCAAGATTTAGCGGGCACTAGCACAGATACGCAGTATTTT
TRBJ2-2 | . | TRBV7-2 | TRBD1 | CASRSPGQGRAGELFF | TGTGCCAGCAGATCCCCGGGACAGGGAAGGGCCGGGGAGCTGTTTTTT
TRBJ1-1 | . | TRBV6-5 | TRBD1 | CASSYPGTGQAFF | TGTGCCAGCAGTTACCCAGGGACAGGGCAAGCTTTCTTT
TRBJ2-2 | few | TRBV5-4 | . | CASSRSWGGTGELFF | TGTGCCAGCAGTCGTTCATGGGGAGGAACCGGGGAGCTGTTTTTT
TRBJ2-7 | . | TRBV7-2 | . | CASSFRTETYEQYF | TGTGCCAGCAGCTTCCGGACGGAGACCTACGAGCAGTACTTC
TRBJ1-1 | . | TRBV18 | . | CASSPRGTNTEAFF | TGTGCCAGCTCACCTCGGGGGACGAACACTGAAGCTTTCTTT
TRBJ2-5 | . | TRBV27 | . | CASSLWADQETQYF | TGTGCCAGCAGTTTGTGGGCAGACCAAGAGACCCAGTACTTC
TRBJ2-1 | . | TRBV7-8 | . | CASSPQGGEQFF | TGTGCCAGCAGCCCTCAGGGAGGTGAGCAGTTCTTC
TRBJ1-1 | . | TRBV6-5 | . | CASSLRGNTEAFF | TGTGCCAGCAGTTTAAGGGGGAACACTGAAGCTTTCTTT
TRBJ1-1 | once | TRBV9 | . | CASSKDWSNTEAFF | TGTGCCAGCAGCAAGGACTGGAGTAACACTGAAGCTTTCTTT
TRBJ1-2 | . | TRBV30 | TRBD1 | CAWSHLQGMNYGYTF | TGTGCCTGGAGCCATTTACAGGGGATGAACTATGGCTACACCTTC
TRBJ2-1 | . | TRBV27 | TRBD1 | CASTPDRDFNEQFF | TGTGCCAGCACGCCGGACAGGGACTTTAATGAGCAGTTCTTC
TRBJ1-2 | . | TRBV11-2 | . | CASSTSSGVANYGYTF | TGTGCCAGCAGCACTAGCAGCGGGGTAGCTAACTATGGCTACACCTTC
TRBJ1-6 | . | TRBV6-5 | . | CASSYRDSPLHF | TGTGCCAGCAGTTATCGCGATTCACCCCTCCACTTT
TRBJ2-1 | . | TRBV29-1 | . | CSVSGVYNEQFF | TGCAGCGTTTCAGGTGTATACAATGAGCAGTTCTTC
TRBJ2-2 | . | TRBV7-7 | . | CASSFGPAANTGELFF | TGTGCTAGCAGCTTCGGGCCCGCCGCGAACACCGGGGAGCTGTTTTTT
TRBJ1-1 | few | TRBV7-2 | . | CASSPQGNTEAFF | TGTGCCAGCAGCCCACAGGGGAACACTGAAGCTTTCTTT
TRBJ1-3 | . | TRBV7-9 | . | CASSFPEAGNTIYF | TGTGCCAGCAGCTTCCCGGAGGCTGGAAACACCATATATTTT
TRBJ2-1 | . | TRBV5-1 | . | CASKSATVNYNEQFF | TGCGCCAGCAAGTCCGCAACAGTGAACTACAATGAGCAGTTCTTC
TRBJ1-2 | . | TRBV7-9 | . | CASSLFLDSNYGYTF | TGTGCCAGCAGCTTATTCTTGGACAGTAACTATGGCTACACCTTC
TRBJ1-3 | . | TRBV2 | . | CASSQGPGSGNTIYF | TGTGCCAGCAGCCAGGGACCAGGCTCTGGAAACACCATATATTTT
TRBJ1-2 | . | TRBV11-3 | . | CASSPGGANYGYTF | TGTGCCAGCAGCCCCGGCGGTGCTAACTATGGCTACACCTTC
TRBJ1-3 | once | TRBV10-3 | TRBD1 | CAITKTGVPGNTIYF | TGTGCCATCACCAAGACAGGGGTCCCTGGAAACACCATATATTTT
TRBJ1-4 | . | TRBV6-5 | TRBD1 | CASRYDREGTNEKLFF | TGTGCCAGCAGATACGACAGGGAAGGAACTAATGAAAAACTGTTTTTT
TRBJ2-6 | . | TRBV7-8 | . | CASSRPGQPRSAGANVLTF | TGTGCCAGCAGCCGACCGGGGCAGCCCCGGTCTGCTGGGGCCAACGTCCTGACTTTC
TRBJ1-2 | . | TRBV5-5 | TRBD1 | CASSLGQGGYGYTF | TGTGCCAGCAGCTTGGGACAGGGGGGCTATGGCTACACCTTC
TRBJ1-5 | . | TRBV7-2 | . | CASSFLQGVRNQPQHF | TGTGCCAGCAGCTTCCTACAGGGCGTGCGCAATCAGCCCCAGCATTTT
TRBJ1-3 | once | TRBV5-6 | . | CASSLRTSQDSGNTIYF | TGTGCCAGCAGCTTGCGGACATCCCAGGACTCTGGAAACACCATATATTTT
TRBJ2-5 | . | TRBV5-4 | TRBD1 | CASSPGQGGGVETQYF | TGTGCCAGCAGCCCGGGACAGGGTGGTGGGGTTGAGACCCAGTACTTC
TRBJ2-1 | . | TRBV19 | TRBD2 | CASSISSGGLSYYNEQFF | TGTGCCAGTAGTATATCAAGCGGGGGGCTTTCTTACTACAATGAGCAGTTCTTC
TRBJ1-5 | . | TRBV4-2 | . | CASSQQNNQPQHF | TGTGCCAGCAGCCAACAGAACAATCAGCCCCAGCATTTT
TRBJ2-1 | . | TRBV30 | TRBD2 | CAGLAGGYNEQFF | TGTGCCGGCCTAGCGGGAGGATACAATGAGCAGTTCTTC
TRBJ1-3 | . | TRBV6-1 | TRBD1 | CASSGTGKAGNTIYF | TGTGCCAGCAGCGGGACAGGGAAGGCTGGAAACACCATATATTTT
TRBJ1-1 | . | TRBV10-3 | . | CAIRGGLMNTEAFF | TGTGCCATCAGGGGGGGACTGATGAACACTGAAGCTTTCTTT
TRBJ2-1 | . | TRBV7-2 | . | CASSLVADYNEQFF | TGTGCCAGCAGCTTAGTGGCAGACTACAATGAGCAGTTCTTC
TRBJ1-3 | . | TRBV2 | . | CASSLQAVSGNTIYF | TGTGCCAGCAGCCTCCAGGCGGTCTCTGGAAACACCATATATTTT
TRBJ2-5 | . | TRBV5-4 | TRBD2 | CASRSGVRETQYF | TGTGCCAGCCGTAGCGGGGTTCGAGAGACCCAGTACTTC
TRBJ1-4 | once | TRBV19 | . | CASSITATNEKLFF | TGTGCCAGTAGTATAACGGCAACTAATGAAAAACTGTTTTTT
TRBJ2-7 | . | TRBV4-1 | TRBD2 | CASSGGRVGSEQYF | TGTGCCAGCAGCGGGGGCAGGGTAGGATCCGAGCAGTACTTC
TRBJ2-5 | . | TRBV19 | TRBD2 | CASSTGGAGGETQYF | TGTGCCAGTAGTACCGGCGGGGCGGGAGGGGAGACCCAGTACTTC
TRBJ2-7 | few | TRBV27 | TRBD1 | CASSFEVGGLNEQYF | TGTGCCAGCAGTTTTGAGGTAGGGGGCCTGAACGAGCAGTACTTC